Listed below are T cell receptor beta chains from one sample, sequenced in a study of shared clonotypes between healthy human individuals. Repertoires were generated with immunoSEQ multiplex PCR, while TCRdb's copy carries only in-frame clones and drops some. Of some 580,000 clones in the sample, around 97% were seen once. The sequencing sample was made of naive CD4+ T cells sorted from blood. The source is a woman aged 25 to 39 in good health. The CDR3 runs from the conserved cysteine through the conserved F or W. D genes are given only for firm matches. Size is omitted from some rows. Given values are once, few, many or a class for expanded clones.

TRBJ2-3,TRBV7-9,-,15,-,TGTGCCAGCAGCTTAAGGGCTAGCTCAAGGGGTACGCAGTATTTT,CASSLRASSRGTQYF
TRBJ1-6,TRBV4-1,-,18,once,TGCGCCAGCAGCCAAGGTGGTGGCAGGGGTTCCTATAATTCACCCCTCCACTTT,CASSQGGGRGSYNSPLHF
TRBJ2-3,TRBV5-1,-,14,-,TGCGCCAGCAGCTCCTCCGACTCGACAGATACGCAGTATTTT,CASSSSDSTDTQYF
TRBJ2-2,TRBV7-7,-,13,-,TGTGCCAGCAGCGTCGGCATCACCGGGGAGCTGTTTTTT,CASSVGITGELFF
TRBJ1-5,TRBV4-1,-,16,-,TGCGCCAGCAGCCAAGCTCAGGGGAGAAGCAATCAGCCCCAGCATTTT,CASSQAQGRSNQPQHF
TRBJ2-7,TRBV10-2,TRBD2,15,-,TGCGCCAGCAGGCCCGGGACTAGCGGGAACTACGAGCAGTACTTC,CASRPGTSGNYEQYF
TRBJ2-1,TRBV5-4,TRBD2,16,-,TGTGCCAGCAGCCCGGGGAGCGGGAGGTCTGACAATGAGCAGTTCTTC,CASSPGSGRSDNEQFF
TRBJ2-7,TRBV7-9,TRBD1,17,-,TGTGCCAGCAGCGAAAATCCGGGACAGGGGGCTGGCCACGAGCAGTACTTC,CASSENPGQGAGHEQYF
TRBJ2-7,TRBV2,-,14,once,TGTGCCAGCAGTGTTCAGGTTTTCTCCTACGAGCAGTACTTC,CASSVQVFSYEQYF
TRBJ2-7,TRBV18,TRBD2,16,-,TGTGCCAGCTCACCCCGCGGACTAGCGGACCCCTACGAGCAGTACTTC,CASSPRGLADPYEQYF
TRBJ1-4,TRBV27,-,15,-,TGTGCCAGCGGGATGGCGTACCCGGGAGATGAAAAACTGTTTTTT,CASGMAYPGDEKLFF
TRBJ2-7,TRBV2,TRBD2,13,-,TGTGCCAGCAAGCGGGAGGCAGCCTACGAGCAGTACTTC,CASKREAAYEQYF
TRBJ1-2,TRBV27,TRBD1,17,-,TGTGCCAGCAGTTTATCAGGCGGGACAGGGGGCTACTATGGCTACACCTTC,CASSLSGGTGGYYGYTF
TRBJ1-1,TRBV6-5,TRBD1,16,-,TGTGCCAGCAGTTCATGGGCAGGGGGAGGAAACACTGAAGCTTTCTTT,CASSSWAGGGNTEAFF
TRBJ2-6,TRBV4-1,TRBD1,16,-,TGCGCCAGCAGCCGTGACAGGGGGCGTGGGGCCAACGTCCTGACTTTC,CASSRDRGRGANVLTF
TRBJ2-6,TRBV5-4,TRBD2,18,-,TGTGCCAGCAGCTACGGACTAGCGGGAGTCTCTGGGGCCAACGTCCTGACTTTC,CASSYGLAGVSGANVLTF
TRBJ1-1,TRBV7-9,-,12,-,TGTGCCAGCACCAACGTTTTTACTGAAGCTTTCTTT,CASTNVFTEAFF
TRBJ2-7,TRBV27,TRBD1,14,-,TGTGCCAGCAGTCTCCGGACAGGTTCCTACGAGCAGTACTTC,CASSLRTGSYEQYF
TRBJ2-3,TRBV9,-,15,-,TGTGCCAGCAGCCCATCTAGGGTTCTGGAAGATACGCAGTATTTT,CASSPSRVLEDTQYF
TRBJ2-5,TRBV11-1,TRBD2,16,-,TGTGCCAGCAGCCCCGCGGGGGGTAGGCCATCCGAGACCCAGTACTTC,CASSPAGGRPSETQYF
TRBJ2-2,TRBV7-3,-,15,-,TGTGCCAGCAGCCCATGGGCGGAGAACACCGGGGAGCTGTTTTTT,CASSPWAENTGELFF
TRBJ2-5,TRBV30,-,12,-,TGTGCCTGGAGTGCTGACTTAGAGACCCAGTACTTC,CAWSADLETQYF
TRBJ2-2,TRBV9,TRBD2,18,-,TGTGCCAGCAGCCGCACGGGGCTAGCGGGAGTTCGGACCGGGGAGCTGTTTTTT,CASSRTGLAGVRTGELFF
TRBJ1-1,TRBV28,-,13,once,TGTGCCAGCAGTTTCGGAGGGGTCACTGAAGCTTTCTTT,CASSFGGVTEAFF
TRBJ1-5,TRBV7-3,-,13,-,TGTGCCAGCAGCTTAGGTGTCGGTCAGCCCCAGCATTTT,CASSLGVGQPQHF
TRBJ2-5,TRBV5-1,-,14,-,TGCGCCAGCAGCTTGGTGGAGTACCAAGAGACCCAGTACTTC,CASSLVEYQETQYF
TRBJ2-7,TRBV28,TRBD1,13,-,TGTGCCAGCAGTGGGACAGGGGGCAACGAGCAGTACTTC,CASSGTGGNEQYF
TRBJ2-1,TRBV15,TRBD2,15,-,TGTGCCACCAGGAAGCTAGCGGGAGGGCCAAATGAGCAGTTCTTC,CATRKLAGGPNEQFF
TRBJ1-5,TRBV4-1,TRBD1,15,-,TGCGCCAGCAGCCAAGTAGGGACAGGGAGAGAGGCCCAGCATTTT,CASSQVGTGREAQHF
TRBJ2-3,TRBV28,-,13,once,TGTGCCAGCAGGGCGCCCCCCACAGATACGCAGTATTTT,CASRAPPTDTQYF
TRBJ2-7,TRBV9,TRBD1,16,-,TGTGCCAGCAGCGTAGGGCCCGGGACAGGGAGCCACGAGCAGTACTTC,CASSVGPGTGSHEQYF
TRBJ2-6,TRBV28,-,15,-,TGTGCCAGCACCCTAGGCCGGCCCGGGGCCAACGTCCTGACTTTC,CASTLGRPGANVLTF
TRBJ2-1,TRBV5-1,-,16,-,TGCGCCAGCAGCCCGGGGGTGGTAGACTCCTACAATGAGCAGTTCTTC,CASSPGVVDSYNEQFF
TRBJ2-7,TRBV2,-,11,few,TGTGCCAGCAGTGTTATAAGGGAGCAGTACTTC,CASSVIREQYF
TRBJ1-2,TRBV7-2,-,11,-,TGTGCCAGCAGCTCCGTTGGTGGCTACACCTTC,CASSSVGGYTF
TRBJ2-1,TRBV25-1,TRBD1,15,-,TGTGCCAGCAGTGTAGCCGGGACAGGGGAAAATGAGCAGTTCTTC,CASSVAGTGENEQFF
TRBJ2-1,TRBV7-9,TRBD2,15,-,TGTGCCAGCAGCCCTGGACTAGCGGGAGTTAATGAGCAGTTCTTC,CASSPGLAGVNEQFF
TRBJ1-4,TRBV4-1,TRBD1,17,-,TGCGCCAGCAGCCAAGGTTTTGGGGGACAGGGAAGTGAAAAACTGTTTTTT,CASSQGFGGQGSEKLFF
TRBJ1-2,TRBV19,-,13,-,TGTGCCAGTAGTATCCCTTATGGTGGCGGCTACACCTTC,CASSIPYGGGYTF
TRBJ2-1,TRBV2,TRBD1,15,-,TGTGCCAGCAGTGAACGGAGACAGGGCTACAATGAGCAGTTCTTC,CASSERRQGYNEQFF
TRBJ2-1,TRBV19,TRBD2,15,-,TGTGCCAGTAGTCAGAGCGGGAGCTCCTACAATGAGCAGTTCTTC,CASSQSGSSYNEQFF
TRBJ2-1,TRBV6-5,TRBD1,14,-,TGTGCCAGCAGTTACAGGGGACAGGGCAATGAGCAGTTCTTC,CASSYRGQGNEQFF
TRBJ1-4,TRBV6-1,-,14,-,TGTGCCAGCAGTCCGACAAGGGTGGGTGAAAAACTGTTTTTT,CASSPTRVGEKLFF
TRBJ1-2,TRBV7-2,TRBD1,16,-,TGTGCCAGCAGCTTTTTAGGCCGGGACAGGGTCTCTGGCTACACCTTC,CASSFLGRDRVSGYTF
TRBJ2-1,TRBV2,-,14,-,TGTGCCAGCAGTGAACTCCGCACCTACAATGAGCAGTTCTTC,CASSELRTYNEQFF
TRBJ2-1,TRBV5-1,-,17,once,TGCGCCAGCAGCCTGGGCGCCTGGCGGGAATCCTACAATGAGCAGTTCTTC,CASSLGAWRESYNEQFF
TRBJ2-7,TRBV28,-,14,-,TGTGCCAGCAGTCCAGGCAGTGTTACCTACGAGCAGTACTTC,CASSPGSVTYEQYF
TRBJ1-4,TRBV10-1,TRBD1,16,-,TGCGCCGGAGTCGGGACAGGGCCGGCAACTAATGAAAAACTGTTTTTT,CAGVGTGPATNEKLFF
TRBJ1-2,TRBV11-2,-,15,-,TGTGCCAGCAGCTTAGGTGACATGGGGGGCTATGGCTACACCTTC,CASSLGDMGGYGYTF
TRBJ1-1,TRBV7-9,-,14,-,TGTGCCAGCAACTCCCCGGGGGGGGGAACTGAAGCTTTCTTT,CASNSPGGGTEAFF
TRBJ2-7,TRBV5-3,TRBD1,16,once,TGTGCCAGAAGCCGAAAACAGGGGGCTGATAGCTACGAGCAGTACTTC,CARSRKQGADSYEQYF
TRBJ1-5,TRBV6-4,TRBD1,17,-,TGTGCCAGCAGTGACGGGCAGGGGGCATCCCCCAATCAGCCCCAGCATTTT,CASSDGQGASPNQPQHF
TRBJ1-5,TRBV10-3,-,13,-,TGTGCCATCAGTGAGTCAAAGGCAGGGCCCCAGCATTTT,CAISESKAGPQHF
TRBJ1-3,TRBV18,-,15,-,TGTGCCAGCTCACCAGAGACCACCTCTGGAAACACCATATATTTT,CASSPETTSGNTIYF
TRBJ2-2,TRBV28,TRBD2,17,-,TGTGCCAGCAGTTTACGACTAGCGGGAGACCACACCGGGGAGCTGTTTTTT,CASSLRLAGDHTGELFF
TRBJ1-3,TRBV6-5,-,14,once,TGTGCCAGCAGCCTACGTTCATCCGGAAACACCATATATTTT,CASSLRSSGNTIYF
TRBJ2-5,TRBV4-1,-,15,-,TGCGCCAGCAGCCAAGCGGACGGTTCAGTTGGGACCCAGTACTTC,CASSQADGSVGTQYF
TRBJ2-5,TRBV10-1,TRBD1,13,-,TGCGCCAGCAGTGTCGGACAGGGGGAGACCCAGTACTTC,CASSVGQGETQYF
TRBJ1-1,TRBV6-1,TRBD1,13,-,TGTGCCAGCAGTTGGACAGGGAACACTGAAGCTTTCTTT,CASSWTGNTEAFF
TRBJ1-1,TRBV28,TRBD1,13,-,TGTGCCAGCAGGGACAGGGGAGAGACTGAAGCTTTCTTT,CASRDRGETEAFF